A single sample is the source of the 29 T cell receptor beta chains below, sequenced in a study of PD-L1 blockade in urothelial cancer. Generated by immunoSEQ multiplex PCR, the TCRdb table keeps only in-frame clones and is missing some. The table records tens of thousands of clones, approximately 90% of them present only once. Indicated time point: peripheral blood 6 weeks after treatment start. The input for sequencing was PBMCs, taken around atezolizumab (anti-PD-L1) treatment. The receptors shown here come from a woman at least 80 years old with urothelial cancer.

The CDR3 loop is CASRPGRDSTSYEQYF. As DNA, the CDR3 is TGTGCCAGCAGGCCGGGACGGGACAGTACTTCCTACGAGCAGTACTTC. This chain connects TRBV4-2 to TRBJ2-7; 7 nucleotides align to TRBD1. The germline V gene has CDR1 LGHNA and CDR2 YNFKEQ. Losses at the gene ends were 6 bases for V and 1 base for J; bases not matched to a gene: 12. The CDR3 covers 16 residues.

V usage is TRBV11-3 and J usage is TRBJ2-7; D may be TRBD1 (6 bases). The length of the CDR3 is 15 residues. Per the germline V gene, CDR1 is SGHNT and CDR2 is YENEEA. Trimming took off 2 bases at V and 2 bases at J, with 13 bases between the two ends. The CDR3 nucleotides are TGTGCCAGCAGCTTAATTCAGGGGTCCACCTACGAGCAGTACTTC. Translated: CASSLIQGSTYEQYF.

The genes are TRBV28 and TRBJ1-4, with a possible D match to TRBD1 (5 bases). Germline V CDR1 and CDR2: MDHEN, SYDVKM. V shed 2 bases and J shed 8 bases, with 12 bases lying between them. This CDR3 has 14 residues. This CDR3 is CASSLASGEEKLFF. The CDR3 DNA follows: TGTGCCAGCAGTTTAGCCTCGGGGGAAGAAAAACTGTTTTTT.

This chain uses TRBV28 with TRBJ2-5, with TRBD1 matching over 7 bases. Germline assignment: CDR1 MDHEN and CDR2 SYDVKM. V trimming: 1 base; J trimming: 2 bases; junction bases outside the gene matches: 1. The CDR3 contains 14 residues. The CDR3 coding sequence is TGTGCCAGCAGTTTATCCAGGGGGCAAGAGACCCAGTACTTC. Translation gives CASSLSRGQETQYF.

This clone was counted a single time. J is TRBJ2-3 and V is TRBV7-9; a weak D match, TRBD2 (6 bases). Trimming pared 2 bases from V and 2 bases from J, leaving 14 bases between. This CDR3 region has 16 residues. Germline assignment: CDR1 SEHNR and CDR2 FQNEAQ (reference sequence). DNA for the CDR3: TGTGCCAGCAGCTTAATAGGTAGCGGAATCACAGATACGCAGTATTTT. Protein product: CASSLIGSGITDTQYF. The complete variable domain, with remaining parts taken from reference TRBV7-9 and TRBJ2-3, reads DTGVSQNPRHKITKRGQNVTFRCDPISEHNRLYWYRQTLGQGPEFLTYFQNEAQLEKSRLLSDRFSAERPKGSFSTLEIQRTEQGDSAMYLCASSLIGSGITDTQYFGPGTRLTVL.

The genes are TRBV28 and TRBJ2-7; 8 bases map to TRBD1. CDR1 is MDHEN, CDR2 SYDVKM, per germline. V gave up 6 bases and J gave up 0 bases; unmatched junction bases: 7. This CDR3 comprises 15 residues. The CDR3 region has the DNA TGTGCCAGCAGCTCCTGGACAGGGCCCTCCTACGAGCAGTACTTC. Translated: CASSSWTGPSYEQYF. Filled out from reference TRBV28 and TRBJ2-7, the complete variable domain reads DVKVTQSSRYLVKRTGEKVFLECVQDMDHENMFWYRQDPGLGLRLIYFSYDVKMKEKGDIPEGYSVSREKKERFSLILESASTNQTSMYLCASSSWTGPSYEQYFGPGTRLTVT.

The gene calls are TRBV27 and TRBJ2-7; D possibly corresponds to TRBD1 (5 bases). CDR1 is MNHEY and CDR2 is SMNVEV in the germline V gene (reference sequence). The CDR3 totals 14 residues. Trimming took off 6 bases at V and 0 bases at J, with 12 bases between the two ends. In DNA form, the CDR3 reads TGTGCCAGCAGCCGGACACCCAGCTCCTACGAGCAGTACTTC. It translates to CASSRTPSSYEQYF.

The chain combines TRBV10-3 with TRBJ2-3; possibly TRBD2 for D (6 bases). The CDR3 is made up of 15 amino acids. Looked up from germline, CDR1 is ENHRY and CDR2 is SYGVKD. V was cut by 0 bases and J by 5 bases, with 12 bases left in between. CDR3 sequence (DNA): TGTGCCATCAGTGAGTCGACTAGTCGGGGAGATACGCAGTATTTT. This translates into CAISESTSRGDTQYF.

The chain combines TRBV2 with TRBJ1-2, with a weak D call TRBD1 (6 bases). Germline CDR1 reads SNHLY; CDR2 reads FYNNEI. Trimming shortened V by 4 bases and J by 2 bases, and 11 bases separated the two germline ends. The CDR3 length is 14 residues. Written as DNA, the CDR3 is TGTGCCAGCAGTGGGACAGCCTCAAACTATGGCTACACCTTC. It yields the protein CASSGTASNYGYTF. Variable domain in full (rest from reference TRBV2 and TRBJ1-2): EPEVTQTPSHQVTQMGQEVILRCVPISNHLYFYWYRQILGQKVEFLVSFYNNEISEKSEIFDDQFSVERPDGSNFTLKIRSTKLEDSAMYFCASSGTASNYGYTFGSGTRLTVV.

The V and J genes are TRBV5-1 and TRBJ2-7; the D gene is possibly TRBD2 (6 bases). CDR1 and CDR2 (germline): SGHRS, YFSETQ. The CDR3 has 16 amino acids. The V end lost 5 bases, the J end lost 0 bases, and 18 bases lay between the germline ends. CDR3 region: CASSRNRDSSSYEQYF. CDR3 bases: TGCGCCAGCAGTCGAAACCGGGACTCGAGCTCCTACGAGCAGTACTTC.

V is TRBV7-8 and J is TRBJ2-7; TRBD1 aligns across 8 bases. The CDR3 runs 15 residues. Trimming took 5 bases from V and 4 from J; bases not matched to a gene: 10. CDR1 is SGHVS, CDR2 FQNEAQ, per germline. The CDR3 is CASSTRPGTGYEQYF. CDR3 bases: TGTGCCAGCAGCACTCGACCCGGGACAGGATACGAGCAGTACTTC.

This chain's CDR3 is CASTLLTGGDEQYF. CDR3 nucleotide sequence: TGTGCCAGCACCCTCCTGACAGGGGGCGACGAGCAGTACTTC. This sequence joins TRBV28 and TRBJ2-7; TRBD1 matches 10 bases. The CDR3 is made up of 14 amino acids. After removal of 7 bases from V and 5 bases from J, the junction contained 8 bases not matched to a gene. CDR1 MDHEN and CDR2 SYDVKM come from the germline V gene.

This sequence joins TRBV25-1 and TRBJ1-2, with TRBD1 matching 8 bases. The J segment lost 6 bases and the V segment lost 2 bases, leaving 2 bases of the junction unmatched. The CDR3 is 13 amino acids. Germline V gene lookup returns CDR1 MGHDK and CDR2 SYGVNS. In DNA, the CDR3 is TGTGCCAGCAGTGAACCAGGGGGCGATGGCTACACCTTC. Encoded protein: CASSEPGGDGYTF.

J is TRBJ2-6 and V is TRBV5-1; D not resolved. Trimming removed 0 bases at V and 1 base at J, with 5 bases between. The CDR3 runs to 15 residues. Germline loops: CDR1 SGHRS, CDR2 YFSETQ. CDR3 amino acids: CASSLDWSGANVLTF. The CDR3, as DNA: TGCGCCAGCAGCTTGGACTGGTCTGGGGCCAACGTCCTGACTTTC.

The genes are TRBV12-5 and TRBJ2-2; possibly TRBD1 for D (6 bases). Germline V gene data show CDR1 as LGHNT and CDR2 as FRNRAP. V gave up 7 bases and J gave up 0 bases, with 9 bases separating them. This CDR3 has 14 amino acids. The CDR3 reads CASAQGTNTGELFF. CDR3 coding DNA: TGTGCTAGTGCCCAGGGGACGAACACCGGGGAGCTGTTTTTT.

The rearrangement links TRBV4-2 to TRBJ2-4; D is undetermined. The germline gives CDR1 LGHNA, CDR2 YNFKEQ. The CDR3 runs 16 residues. Trimming shortened V by 4 bases and J by 2 bases, and 15 bases separated the two germline ends. CDR3 sequence (DNA): TGTGCCAGCAGCCCCCACCCCAGGTCCACCAAAAACATTCAGTACTTC. It yields the protein CASSPHPRSTKNIQYF.

This chain joins TRBV5-1 and TRBJ2-7; 11 nucleotides match TRBD1. The germline V gene encodes CDR1 SGHRS and CDR2 YFSETQ. The CDR3 spans 15 residues. The trim removed 3 bases at V and 3 bases at J, leaving 5 bases unmatched. The CDR3, as DNA: TGCGCCAGCAGCTCCACGGGACAGGGGGACTACGAGCAGTACTTC. This gives the protein CASSSTGQGDYEQYF.

The chain employs TRBV27 and TRBJ2-2, with 13 positions matching TRBD2. Germline V lookup: CDR1 MNHEY, CDR2 SMNVEV (reference sequence). J lost 8 bases, V lost 5 bases, and 14 bases had no gene match. There are 18 residues in the CDR3. As DNA, the CDR3 is TGTGCCAGCAGTCCCTTACTTGGACTAGCGGGAGTTGGTGGGGAGCTGTTTTTT. As protein: CASSPLLGLAGVGGELFF.

CDR3 sequence (DNA): TGTGCCAGCAGTTACTCGGGACAGGGCGATCAGCCCCAGCATTTT. This codes for CASSYSGQGDQPQHF. V usage is TRBV6-5 and J usage is TRBJ1-5; 9 bases fit TRBD1. This CDR3 has 15 amino acids. The J segment lost 5 bases and the V segment lost 0 bases, leaving 2 bases of the junction unmatched. From germline, CDR1 is MNHEY and CDR2 SVGAGI.

The rearrangement joins TRBV5-1 to TRBJ1-1, with 7 bases identical to TRBD1. This CDR3 contains 16 residues. Germline V gene data show CDR1 as SGHRS and CDR2 as YFSETQ. The trim removed 1 base at V and 0 bases at J, leaving 6 bases unmatched. This CDR3 is CASSLSATGMNTEAFF. CDR3 coding DNA: TGCGCCAGCAGCTTGTCAGCGACAGGGATGAACACTGAAGCTTTCTTT. The full variable domain, completed using reference TRBV5-1 and TRBJ1-1, is KAGVTQTPRYLIKTRGQQVTLSCSPISGHRSVSWYQQTPGQGLQFLFEYFSETQRNKGNFPGRFSGRQFSNSRSEMNVSTLELGDSALYLCASSLSATGMNTEAFFGQGTRLTVV.

The V call is TRBV21-1, the J call TRBJ2-3; TRBD2, as called in the table, went unchecked against the DNA. TRBV21-1 is noted as a pseudogene. This CDR3 spans 16 amino acids. CDR3: CASSLSGSTGTDTQYF. In nucleotides, the CDR3 is TGTGCCAGTAGCCTAAGCGGGTCTACGGGCACAGATACGCAGTATTTT.

The chain is built from TRBV5-4 and TRBJ2-5; D remains ambiguous. Trimming left V 1 base short and J 5 bases short, with 9 bases between. Per the germline V gene, CDR1 is SGHNT and CDR2 is YYREEE (reference sequence). The CDR3 covers 13 residues. Written as DNA, the CDR3 is TGTGCCAGCAGCTTGTCTCCCGGGGAGACCCAGTACTTC. This encodes CASSLSPGETQYF.

This chain connects TRBV19 to TRBJ2-1; the D gene is possibly TRBD1 (5 bases). This CDR3 contains 17 residues. The germline gives CDR1 LNHDA, CDR2 SQIVND (reference sequence). Trimming stripped 0 bases from V and 9 bases from J, with 21 bases between. The CDR3 DNA reads as TGTGCCAGTAGTATAGATCGAGTAGGGGCTCCTTTTGGTGAGCAGTTCTTC. This gives the protein CASSIDRVGAPFGEQFF.

The table lists this clone with a count of one. Here the CDR3 DNA reads TGTGCCAGCAGTTGGACAGATTCGGCCACTGAAGCTTTCTTT. Its protein is CASSWTDSATEAFF. The chain couples TRBV6-5 to TRBJ1-1; weak D call: TRBD1 (6 bases). Deletions cut 4 bases from V and 4 bases from J, with 13 bases between. The CDR3 has 14 amino acids. Looked up from germline, CDR1 is MNHEY and CDR2 is SVGAGI.

This clone was seen only a few times. V gene TRBV5-4 combines with J gene TRBJ1-3; D is unclear. This CDR3 has 15 amino acids. V was cut by 0 bases and J by 2 bases, with 9 bases left in between. The germline CDR1 and CDR2 sequences are SGHNT and YYREEE (reference sequence). The CDR3 spells CASSLGGSTGNTIYF. The DNA for the CDR3 is TGTGCCAGCAGCTTGGGAGGCAGCACTGGAAACACCATATATTTT.

The J gene is TRBJ2-5, the V gene TRBV18; D gene unclear. The V end lost 0 bases, the J end lost 5 bases, and 7 bases lay between the germline ends. There are 13 residues in the CDR3. Per the germline V gene, CDR1 is KGHSH and CDR2 is LQKENI. The CDR3 DNA sequence: TGTGCCAGCTCACCACCGACCAGGGAGACCCAGTACTTC. This encodes CASSPPTRETQYF.

This clone was counted only a few times. V gene TRBV5-1 combines with J gene TRBJ2-1, with 12 bases matching TRBD2. Per the germline V gene, CDR1 is SGHRS and CDR2 is YFSETQ. The CDR3 is 16 amino acids. Trimming removed 3 bases from V and 7 bases from J; junction bases left unmatched: 8. DNA for the CDR3: TGCGCCAGCAGCTCGTATCTAGCGGGAGGGCCGAATGAGCAGTTCTTC. It codes for CASSSYLAGGPNEQFF.

The chain links TRBV6-6 to TRBJ1-2; no reliable D call. V was pared by 4 bases and J by 1 base, with 7 bases between. Germline CDR1 MNHNY, CDR2 SVGAGI (reference sequence). There are 13 residues in the CDR3. CDR3 sequence reads: CASSSEDNYGYTF. DNA for the CDR3: TGTGCCAGCAGTTCGGAGGATAACTATGGCTACACCTTC.

This chain uses TRBV28 with TRBJ1-2; D might be TRBD1 (6 bases). The V end lost 8 bases, the J end lost 4 bases, and 11 bases lay between the germline ends. CDR1 is MDHEN, CDR2 SYDVKM, per germline. The CDR3 is 12 amino acids. The CDR3 DNA reads TGTGCCAGCGGGGACAAAGCCTATGGCTACACCTTC. Translating gives CASGDKAYGYTF.